This TCR beta chain was observed in a study of blood T cell repertoires in COVID-19. Across the whole study: Samples came from the United States, Italy and Spain, spanning acute and convalescent COVID-19.

Germline assignment: CDR1 LNHNV and CDR2 YYDKDF (reference sequence). J was trimmed by 3 bases and V by 7 bases; bases with no gene match: 5. The CDR3 loop spans 15 amino acids. Here immunoSEQ multiplex PCR was the method, and the copy in TCRdb shows in-frame clones only, minus some. The sample includes 75,000 or so clones, roughly 90% of them seen just once. The chain uses TRBV15 and TRBJ2-2; 10 bases map to TRBD1. The TCR originated in a man aged 65-85 years with acute or convalescent COVID-19. Sequencing was done on a sample of peripheral blood. The CDR3: CATTLDRGDTGELFF. CDR3 coding DNA: TGTGCCACCACTCTGGACAGGGGGGACACCGGGGAGCTGTTTTTT.